A selection of T cell receptor beta chains follows, all from one sample in a study of T cell responses to AZD1222 COVID-19 vaccine. Clones were read by immunoSEQ multiplex PCR, and TCRdb kept only the in-frame ones, dropping some. This table has fewer than 140,000 clones, 90% appearing once. The source material was peripheral blood, sampled 28 days after the second AZD1222 dose. The receptors shown here come from an adult who received the AZD1222 COVID-19 vaccine. Each CDR3 is given with its conserved first and last residue. D genes are given only for firm matches. Clone sizes are given selectively: once, few, many, or a class where the clone is expanded.

v_gene: TRBV9; j_gene: TRBJ2-1; abundance: -; d_gene: -; CDR3aa: CASSGAERVYNEQFF; CDR3nt: TGTGCCAGCAGCGGAGCCGAACGGGTTTACAATGAGCAGTTCTTC
v_gene: TRBV7-7; j_gene: TRBJ1-1; abundance: once; d_gene: -; CDR3aa: CASSLGLGGPADTEAFF; CDR3nt: TGTGCTAGCAGCTTGGGCCTCGGGGGGCCGGCGGACACTGAAGCTTTCTTT
v_gene: TRBV7-3; j_gene: TRBJ2-7; abundance: -; d_gene: -; CDR3aa: CATGRGGAFYEQYF; CDR3nt: TGTGCCACAGGCCGGGGCGGGGCCTTCTACGAGCAGTACTTC
v_gene: TRBV6-5; j_gene: TRBJ2-2; abundance: -; d_gene: TRBD1; CDR3aa: CAGQPGQWAAGELFF; CDR3nt: TGTGCCGGACAGCCGGGACAGTGGGCGGCCGGGGAGCTGTTTTTT
v_gene: TRBV2; j_gene: TRBJ2-3; abundance: -; d_gene: -; CDR3aa: CASSDYSGGRDTQYF; CDR3nt: TGTGCCAGCAGTGATTATAGTGGGGGGCGAGATACGCAGTATTTT
v_gene: TRBV7-2; j_gene: TRBJ1-5; abundance: once; d_gene: -; CDR3aa: CASSLVGASGADNQPQHF; CDR3nt: TGTGCCAGCAGCTTAGTGGGAGCCTCTGGGGCCGACAATCAGCCCCAGCATTTT
v_gene: TRBV5-1; j_gene: TRBJ1-6; abundance: -; d_gene: TRBD1; CDR3aa: CASSLRSPGGNSPLHF; CDR3nt: TGCGCCAGCAGCCTACGGTCCCCAGGGGGCAATTCACCCCTCCACTTT
v_gene: TRBV21-1; j_gene: TRBJ2-7; abundance: -; d_gene: -; CDR3aa: CASSKVAISYEQYF; CDR3nt: TGTGCCAGCAGCAAAGTTGCGATATCCTACGAGCAGTACTTC
v_gene: TRBV3-1/TRBV3-2; j_gene: TRBJ1-1; abundance: once; d_gene: -; CDR3aa: CASSSTANTEAFF; CDR3nt: TGTGCCAGCAGCAGCACAGCGAACACTGAAGCTTTCTTT
v_gene: TRBV7-2; j_gene: TRBJ2-7; abundance: -; d_gene: TRBD1; CDR3aa: CASTDPGTGGGEQYF; CDR3nt: TGTGCCAGCACCGACCCCGGGACAGGGGGAGGCGAGCAGTACTTC
v_gene: TRBV11-2; j_gene: TRBJ2-7; abundance: -; d_gene: -; CDR3aa: CASSSFRRAGAPLLVPTEEQYF; CDR3nt: TGTGCCAGCAGTTCCTTTCGGCGGGCAGGGGCCCCCCTCCTTGTCCCAACGGAGGAGCAGTACTTC
v_gene: TRBV3-1/TRBV3-2; j_gene: TRBJ1-1; abundance: -; d_gene: -; CDR3aa: CASSQDSGRLEAFF; CDR3nt: TGTGCCAGCAGCCAAGATTCGGGCAGACTAGAAGCTTTCTTT
v_gene: TRBV7-9; j_gene: TRBJ1-4; abundance: -; d_gene: TRBD1; CDR3aa: CASSPPTGRNEKLFF; CDR3nt: TGTGCCAGCAGCCCCCCGACAGGGCGGAATGAAAAACTGTTTTTT
v_gene: TRBV6-5; j_gene: TRBJ1-2; abundance: -; d_gene: -; CDR3aa: CASTHGGAGYTF; CDR3nt: TGTGCCAGCACCCACGGGGGGGCTGGCTACACCTTC
v_gene: TRBV5-1; j_gene: TRBJ2-1; abundance: -; d_gene: -; CDR3aa: CASSMDLSYNEQFF; CDR3nt: TGCGCCAGCAGCATGGACCTTTCCTACAATGAGCAGTTCTTC
v_gene: TRBV3-1/TRBV3-2; j_gene: TRBJ1-5; abundance: -; d_gene: -; CDR3aa: CASSQEWGNQPQHF; CDR3nt: TGTGCCAGCAGCCAAGAGTGGGGCAATCAGCCCCAGCATTTT
v_gene: TRBV7-9; j_gene: TRBJ2-7; abundance: -; d_gene: -; CDR3aa: CASSRQNSRALIYEQYF; CDR3nt: TGTGCCAGCAGCAGGCAGAATAGCCGAGCTTTAATCTACGAGCAGTACTTC
v_gene: TRBV4-3; j_gene: TRBJ2-7; abundance: -; d_gene: -; CDR3aa: CASSQERRSYEQYF; CDR3nt: TGCGCCAGCAGCCAAGAGAGACGGTCCTACGAGCAGTACTTC
v_gene: TRBV7-2; j_gene: TRBJ1-2; abundance: -; d_gene: -; CDR3aa: CATRAGSHNYGYTF; CDR3nt: TGTGCCACCCGGGCCGGAAGCCACAACTATGGCTACACCTTC
v_gene: TRBV6-5; j_gene: TRBJ1-1; abundance: -; d_gene: -; CDR3aa: CASSLGEDTEAFF; CDR3nt: TGTGCCAGCAGTCTCGGGGAGGACACTGAAGCTTTCTTT
v_gene: TRBV3-1/TRBV3-2; j_gene: TRBJ1-4; abundance: once; d_gene: TRBD1; CDR3aa: CASSPGTGGAFGEKLFF; CDR3nt: TGTGCCAGCAGCCCCGGGACAGGGGGCGCCTTTGGTGAAAAACTGTTTTTT
v_gene: TRBV11-2; j_gene: TRBJ2-2; abundance: many; d_gene: -; CDR3aa: CASSEPGPNTGELFF; CDR3nt: TGTGCCAGCAGCGAACCGGGCCCAAACACCGGGGAGCTGTTTTTT
v_gene: TRBV6-5; j_gene: TRBJ2-2; abundance: -; d_gene: -; CDR3aa: CASRVGGRTGELFF; CDR3nt: TGTGCCAGCAGGGTCGGGGGACGGACCGGGGAGCTGTTTTTT
v_gene: TRBV9; j_gene: TRBJ2-1; abundance: -; d_gene: -; CDR3aa: CASSLEPVNEQFF; CDR3nt: TGTGCCAGCAGCCTTGAGCCCGTTAATGAGCAGTTCTTC
v_gene: TRBV7-9; j_gene: TRBJ1-6; abundance: once; d_gene: TRBD1; CDR3aa: CASSPGQGGTYNSPLHF; CDR3nt: TGTGCCAGCAGCCCCGGACAGGGGGGCACCTATAATTCACCCCTCCACTTT
v_gene: TRBV4-1; j_gene: TRBJ1-1; abundance: -; d_gene: -; CDR3aa: CASSRGGRMNTEAFF; CDR3nt: TGCGCCAGCAGCCGTGGGGGCAGAATGAACACTGAAGCTTTCTTT
v_gene: TRBV4-1; j_gene: TRBJ1-1; abundance: -; d_gene: -; CDR3aa: CASSQESDSHDTEAFF; CDR3nt: TGCGCCAGCAGCCAAGAGTCCGACAGCCACGACACTGAAGCTTTCTTT
v_gene: TRBV7-3; j_gene: TRBJ1-5; abundance: -; d_gene: -; CDR3aa: CASSPSRNQPQHF; CDR3nt: TGTGCCAGCAGCCCCTCCCGCAATCAGCCCCAGCATTTT
v_gene: TRBV7-9; j_gene: TRBJ1-2; abundance: -; d_gene: TRBD1; CDR3aa: CASSLEAGGNYGYTF; CDR3nt: TGTGCCAGCAGCTTAGAGGCAGGGGGAAACTATGGCTACACCTTC
v_gene: TRBV7-2; j_gene: TRBJ1-6; abundance: -; d_gene: -; CDR3aa: CASSLVGAGNSPLHF; CDR3nt: TGTGCCAGCAGCTTAGTCGGGGCAGGGAATTCACCCCTCCACTTT
v_gene: TRBV7-9; j_gene: TRBJ1-1; abundance: once; d_gene: TRBD1; CDR3aa: CASSLSRDRDGNTEAFF; CDR3nt: TGTGCCAGCAGCTTAAGCCGGGACAGGGACGGGAACACTGAAGCTTTCTTT
v_gene: TRBV7-3; j_gene: TRBJ1-1; abundance: -; d_gene: TRBD1; CDR3aa: CASSPGQGSITEAFF; CDR3nt: TGTGCCAGCAGCCCAGGACAGGGAAGTATTACTGAAGCTTTCTTT
v_gene: TRBV7-9; j_gene: TRBJ1-5; abundance: -; d_gene: -; CDR3aa: CAQRRGSNQPQHF; CDR3nt: TGTGCCCAGCGCCGAGGTAGCAATCAGCCCCAGCATTTT
v_gene: TRBV6-5; j_gene: TRBJ2-7; abundance: -; d_gene: -; CDR3aa: CASTPGQPPWEQYF; CDR3nt: TGTGCCAGCACCCCAGGACAACCACCCTGGGAGCAGTACTTC
v_gene: TRBV13; j_gene: TRBJ1-5; abundance: -; d_gene: TRBD1; CDR3aa: CASSLGTELSNQPQHF; CDR3nt: TGTGCCAGCAGCTTGGGGACAGAACTTAGCAATCAGCCCCAGCATTTT
v_gene: TRBV11-2; j_gene: TRBJ2-2; abundance: -; d_gene: -; CDR3aa: CASSKGVRNTGELFF; CDR3nt: TGTGCCAGCAGCAAGGGGGTCCGTAACACCGGGGAGCTGTTTTTT
v_gene: TRBV7-9; j_gene: TRBJ2-1; abundance: -; d_gene: -; CDR3aa: CASSDPSGVKFF; CDR3nt: TGTGCCAGCAGCGATCCTTCGGGGGTCAAGTTCTTC